This T cell receptor beta chain was profiled in a study of CD8 T cells in ankylosing spondylitis. Study conclusions and caveats: Apparently characteristic of ankylosing spondylitis blood was a TCR beta motif (roughly eight highly homologous variants). Matched ankylosing spondylitis synovial fluid reportedly contained a significantly enriched population of disease-linked clones. Disease-linked clones were CD8+ and relatively rare in peripheral blood.

Details on this clonotype: What it recognizes is unknown.

Quantitative 5'-RACE with molecular barcodes produced the TCR beta libraries. MiXCR, applied by TCRdb to the 5' RACE reads, yields one record per CDR3 protein. The table has about 200,000 distinct CDR3 sequences, 10% to 15% seen once. Per the germline V gene, CDR1 is MRHNA and CDR2 is SNTAGT. Germline trimming cut 2 bases from V and 0 bases from J; bases unmatched to any gene: 0. The CDR3 is 15 amino acids. The chain joins TRBV6-4 to TRBJ2-3; 9 bases align to TRBD2. The sample comprised blood, either unsorted or a sorted T cell fraction (not recorded which). The sequence was collected from a male donor with ankylosing spondylitis or in good health (not recorded which). CDR3 sequence reads: CASSDAGGSTDTQYF. CDR3 coding DNA: TGTGCCAGCAGTGACGCGGGAGGGAGCACAGATACGCAGTATTTT.